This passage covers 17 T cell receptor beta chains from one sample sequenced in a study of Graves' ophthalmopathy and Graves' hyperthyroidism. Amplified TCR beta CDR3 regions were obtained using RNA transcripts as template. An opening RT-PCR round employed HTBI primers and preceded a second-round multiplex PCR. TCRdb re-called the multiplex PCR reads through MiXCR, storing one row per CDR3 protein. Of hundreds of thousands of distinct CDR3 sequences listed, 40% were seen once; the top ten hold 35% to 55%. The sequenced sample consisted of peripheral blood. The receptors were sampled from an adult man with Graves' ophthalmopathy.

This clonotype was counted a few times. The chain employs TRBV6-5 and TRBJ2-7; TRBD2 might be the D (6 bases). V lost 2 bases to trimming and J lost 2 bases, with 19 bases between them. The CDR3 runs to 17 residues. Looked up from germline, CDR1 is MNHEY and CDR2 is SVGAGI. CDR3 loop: CASSYVGPGDEAYEQYF. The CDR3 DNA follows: TGTGCCAGCAGTTACGTTGGCCCGGGGGATGAGGCCTACGAGCAGTACTTC.

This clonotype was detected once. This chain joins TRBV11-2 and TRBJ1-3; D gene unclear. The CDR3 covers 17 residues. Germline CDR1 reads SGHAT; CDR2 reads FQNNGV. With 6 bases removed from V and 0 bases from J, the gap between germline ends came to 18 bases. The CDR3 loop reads CASSYSQLQVSGNTIYF. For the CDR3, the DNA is TGTGCCAGCAGTTACTCCCAGCTTCAAGTCTCTGGAAACACCATATATTTT.

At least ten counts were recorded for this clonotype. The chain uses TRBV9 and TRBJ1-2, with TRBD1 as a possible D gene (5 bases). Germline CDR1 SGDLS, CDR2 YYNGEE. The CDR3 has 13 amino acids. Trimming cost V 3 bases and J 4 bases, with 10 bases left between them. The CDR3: CASSGRDFYGYTF. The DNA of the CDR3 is TGTGCCAGCAGCGGCCGGGACTTCTATGGCTACACCTTC. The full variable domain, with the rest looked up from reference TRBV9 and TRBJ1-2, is DSGVTQTPKHLITATGQRVTLRCSPRSGDLSVYWYQQSLDQGLQFLIQYYNGEERAKGNILERFSAQQFPDLHSELNLSSLELGDSALYFCASSGRDFYGYTFGSGTRLTVV.

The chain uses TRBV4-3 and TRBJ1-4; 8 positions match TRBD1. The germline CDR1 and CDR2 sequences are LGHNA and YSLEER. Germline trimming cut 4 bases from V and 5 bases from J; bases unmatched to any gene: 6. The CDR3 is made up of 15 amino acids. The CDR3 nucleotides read TGCGCCAGCAGCCTGAGGACAGGGATAAATGAAAAACTGTTTTTT. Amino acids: CASSLRTGINEKLFF.

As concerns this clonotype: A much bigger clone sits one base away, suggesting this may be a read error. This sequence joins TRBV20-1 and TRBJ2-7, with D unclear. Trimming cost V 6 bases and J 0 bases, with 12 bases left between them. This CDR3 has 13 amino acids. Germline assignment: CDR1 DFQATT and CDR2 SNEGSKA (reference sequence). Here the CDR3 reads CSAGWAASYEQYF. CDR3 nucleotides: TGCAGTGCCGGCTGGGCCGCCTCCTACGAGCAGTACTTC.

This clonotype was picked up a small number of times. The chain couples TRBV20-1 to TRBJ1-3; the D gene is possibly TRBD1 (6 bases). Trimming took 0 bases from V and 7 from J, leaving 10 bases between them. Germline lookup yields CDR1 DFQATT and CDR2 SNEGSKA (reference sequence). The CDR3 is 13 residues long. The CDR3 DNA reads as TGCAGTGCTAGAGATCGCAGGGGTAACACCATATATTTT. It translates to CSARDRRGNTIYF.

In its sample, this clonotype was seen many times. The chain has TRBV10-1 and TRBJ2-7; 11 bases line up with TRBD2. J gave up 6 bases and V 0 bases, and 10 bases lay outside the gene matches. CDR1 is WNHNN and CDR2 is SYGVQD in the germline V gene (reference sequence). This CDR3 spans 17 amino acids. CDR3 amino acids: CASSESPRLAGRREQYF. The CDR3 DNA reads TGCGCCAGCAGTGAGTCCCCCCGACTAGCGGGAAGGCGCGAGCAGTACTTC.

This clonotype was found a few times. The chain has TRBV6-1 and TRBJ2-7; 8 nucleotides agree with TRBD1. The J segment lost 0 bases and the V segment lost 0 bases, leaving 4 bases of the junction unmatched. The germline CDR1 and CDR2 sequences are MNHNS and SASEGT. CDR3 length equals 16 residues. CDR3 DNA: TGTGCCAGCAGTGAAGCGACAGGGGCTTCCTCCTACGAGCAGTACTTC. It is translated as CASSEATGASSYEQYF.

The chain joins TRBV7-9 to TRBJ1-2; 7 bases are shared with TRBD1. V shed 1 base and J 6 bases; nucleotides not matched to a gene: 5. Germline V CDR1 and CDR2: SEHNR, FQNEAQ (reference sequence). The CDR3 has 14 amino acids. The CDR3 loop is CASSLVRQGDGYTF. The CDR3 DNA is TGTGCCAGCAGCTTAGTTAGGCAGGGGGATGGCTACACCTTC.

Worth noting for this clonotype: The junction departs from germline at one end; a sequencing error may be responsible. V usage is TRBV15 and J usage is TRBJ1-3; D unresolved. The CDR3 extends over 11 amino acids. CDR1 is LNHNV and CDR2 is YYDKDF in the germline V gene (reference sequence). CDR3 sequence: CATSRGSTIYF. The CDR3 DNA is TGTGCCACCTCGCGCGGAAGCACCATATATTTT.

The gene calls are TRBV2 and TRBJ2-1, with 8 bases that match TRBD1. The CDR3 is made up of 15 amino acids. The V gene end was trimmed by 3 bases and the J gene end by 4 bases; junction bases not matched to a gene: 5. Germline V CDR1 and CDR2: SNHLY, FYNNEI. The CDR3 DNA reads TGTGCCAGCAGTGAGGCCAGGGGGCCTTACAATGAGCAGTTCTTC. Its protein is CASSEARGPYNEQFF. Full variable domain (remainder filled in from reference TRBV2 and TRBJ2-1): EPEVTQTPSHQVTQMGQEVILRCVPISNHLYFYWYRQILGQKVEFLVSFYNNEISEKSEIFDDQFSVERPDGSNFTLKIRSTKLEDSAMYFCASSEARGPYNEQFFGPGTRLTVL.

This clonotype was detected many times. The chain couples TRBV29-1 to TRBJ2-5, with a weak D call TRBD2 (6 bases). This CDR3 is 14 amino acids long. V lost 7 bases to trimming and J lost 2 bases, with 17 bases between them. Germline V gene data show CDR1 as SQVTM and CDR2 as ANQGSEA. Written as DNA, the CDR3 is TGCAGCGCCGATTCGGGACGGGGGCAAGAGACCCAGTACTTC. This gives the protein CSADSGRGQETQYF.

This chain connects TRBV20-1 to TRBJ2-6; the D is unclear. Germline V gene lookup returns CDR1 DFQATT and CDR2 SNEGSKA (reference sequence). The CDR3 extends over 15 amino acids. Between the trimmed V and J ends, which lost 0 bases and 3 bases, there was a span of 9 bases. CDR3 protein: CSAREALSGANVLTF. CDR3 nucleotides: TGCAGTGCTAGAGAGGCTTTAAGTGGGGCCAACGTCCTGACTTTC.

As DNA, the CDR3 is TGTGCCAGCAGACACTCTGGGGATTCACCCCTCCACTTT. Encoded protein: CASRHSGDSPLHF. This chain joins TRBV12-3 or TRBV12-4 and TRBJ1-6, with D uncertain. V dropped 6 bases and J dropped 8 bases, with 11 bases sitting between them. The CDR3 covers 13 residues.

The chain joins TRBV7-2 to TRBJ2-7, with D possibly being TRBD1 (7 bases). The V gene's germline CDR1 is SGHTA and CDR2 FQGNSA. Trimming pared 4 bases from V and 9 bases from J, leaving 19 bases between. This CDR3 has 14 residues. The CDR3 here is CASSSDRTEGRQYF. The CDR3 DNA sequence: TGTGCCAGCAGCTCGGACAGGACGGAGGGCAGGCAGTACTTC.

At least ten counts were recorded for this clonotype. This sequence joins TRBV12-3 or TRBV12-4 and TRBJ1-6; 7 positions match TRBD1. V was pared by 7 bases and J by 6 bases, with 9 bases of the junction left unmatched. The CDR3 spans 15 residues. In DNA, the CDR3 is TGTGCCAGCACCGAGGACAGGTTAATTAATTCACCCCTCCACTTT. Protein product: CASTEDRLINSPLHF.

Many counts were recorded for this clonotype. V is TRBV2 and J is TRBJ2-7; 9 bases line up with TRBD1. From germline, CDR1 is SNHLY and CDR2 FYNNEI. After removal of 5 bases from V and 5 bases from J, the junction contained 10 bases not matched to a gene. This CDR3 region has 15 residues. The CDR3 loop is CASSQTRQGGHEQYF. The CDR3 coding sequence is TGTGCCAGCAGTCAGACCCGACAGGGGGGGCACGAGCAGTACTTC.